The rows below give T cell receptor beta chains drawn from one sample of a study of blood T cell repertoires in COVID-19. Here immunoSEQ multiplex PCR was the method, and the copy in TCRdb shows in-frame clones only, minus some. The data hold some 260,000 clones, with 86% observed a single time. Sample: PBMCs or T cells enriched from blood (not recorded which). These receptors originate from a man in his forties who had recovered from COVID-19. Both conserved end residues are part of each CDR3. Each record gives: V gene, D gene, clone size, J gene, CDR3 protein, CDR3 DNA. D genes are given only for firm matches. Only some rows state a clone size, as once, few, many or a class for expanded clones.

V: TRBV27; D: TRBD1; size: NA; J: TRBJ1-1; CDR3: CASSWTGENTEAFF; DNA: TGTGCCAGCAGTTGGACAGGGGAGAACACTGAAGCTTTCTTT
V: TRBV6-4; D: NA; size: NA; J: TRBJ1-1; CDR3: CASSVEGAGNTEAFF; DNA: TGTGCCAGCAGTGTAGAAGGGGCCGGGAACACTGAAGCTTTCTTT
V: TRBV20-1; D: NA; size: once; J: TRBJ1-1; CDR3: CSASSMLELNTEAFF; DNA: TGCAGTGCTAGTAGTATGCTGGAGCTGAACACTGAAGCTTTCTTT
V: TRBV19; D: TRBD2; size: NA; J: TRBJ2-3; CDR3: CASTKHPGLAGGPSGDTQYF; DNA: TGTGCCAGTACCAAACACCCAGGACTAGCGGGGGGGCCGTCTGGGGATACGCAGTATTTT
V: TRBV5-4; D: NA; size: NA; J: TRBJ2-2; CDR3: CASSFVDGGRDGELFF; DNA: TGTGCCAGCAGCTTCGTTGACGGGGGGCGGGACGGGGAGCTGTTTTTT
V: TRBV28; D: NA; size: NA; J: TRBJ2-6; CDR3: CASQAVRRASGANVLTF; DNA: TGTGCCAGCCAGGCCGTCCGGAGGGCTTCTGGGGCCAACGTCCTGACTTTC
V: TRBV3-1/TRBV3-2; D: NA; size: NA; J: TRBJ2-1; CDR3: CASSPGLPSNEQFF; DNA: TGTGCCAGCAGCCCGGGACTCCCTAGTAATGAGCAGTTCTTC
V: TRBV7-9; D: TRBD2; size: NA; J: TRBJ2-2; CDR3: CASTRGGSGTDTGELFF; DNA: TGTGCCAGCACCAGGGGTGGTAGCGGGACCGACACCGGGGAGCTGTTTTTT
V: TRBV29-1; D: TRBD2; size: NA; J: TRBJ2-7; CDR3: CSVGTSGSYEQYF; DNA: TGCAGCGTTGGGACTAGCGGGTCCTACGAGCAGTACTTC
V: TRBV7-8; D: NA; size: NA; J: TRBJ2-7; CDR3: CASSFAKTGIWSYEQYF; DNA: TGTGCCAGCAGCTTTGCAAAAACAGGGATTTGGTCCTACGAGCAGTACTTC
V: TRBV5-1; D: NA; size: NA; J: TRBJ2-7; CDR3: CASSRESYEQYF; DNA: TGCGCCAGCAGCCGGGAGTCCTACGAGCAGTACTTC
V: TRBV6-5; D: NA; size: NA; J: TRBJ2-7; CDR3: CASGSGYEQYF; DNA: TGTGCCAGCGGGTCGGGCTACGAGCAGTACTTC
V: TRBV20-1; D: TRBD1; size: NA; J: TRBJ1-4; CDR3: CSASSPGTGLLFF; DNA: TGCAGTGCTAGTAGCCCCGGGACAGGGCTGCTGTTTTTT
V: TRBV2; D: TRBD2; size: NA; J: TRBJ2-7; CDR3: CASSVLVAGALSSYEQYF; DNA: TGTGCCAGCAGTGTTTTGGTAGCGGGGGCTCTAAGCTCCTACGAGCAGTACTTC
V: TRBV30; D: NA; size: NA; J: TRBJ1-6; CDR3: CAWSVRGGVSPLHF; DNA: TGTGCCTGGAGTGTACGAGGCGGAGTTTCACCCCTCCACTTT
V: TRBV28; D: TRBD2; size: NA; J: TRBJ2-1; CDR3: CASTTGRTSGYNEQFF; DNA: TGTGCCAGCACTACCGGTCGGACTAGCGGATACAATGAGCAGTTCTTC
V: TRBV7-2; D: NA; size: few; J: TRBJ2-7; CDR3: CASSFGGALKSSYEQYF; DNA: TGTGCCAGCAGCTTTGGTGGGGCATTGAAGAGCTCCTACGAGCAGTACTTC
V: TRBV7-2; D: TRBD1; size: NA; J: TRBJ1-2; CDR3: CASSLGTGVSYGYTF; DNA: TGTGCCAGCAGCTTAGGGACAGGGGTGAGCTATGGCTACACCTTC
V: TRBV5-6; D: NA; size: NA; J: TRBJ2-5; CDR3: CASSLLGTQYF; DNA: TGTGCCAGCAGCTTACTTGGGACCCAGTACTTC
V: TRBV10-3; D: NA; size: few; J: TRBJ1-2; CDR3: CAISDSLDGQGGYTF; DNA: TGTGCCATCAGTGATTCCCTGGACGGCCAGGGCGGCTACACCTTC
V: TRBV5-4; D: TRBD2; size: NA; J: TRBJ2-7; CDR3: CASSPHPARERPEQYF; DNA: TGTGCCAGCAGCCCCCACCCCGCGCGGGAGAGACCCGAGCAGTACTTC
V: TRBV6-5; D: TRBD1; size: NA; J: TRBJ1-1; CDR3: CGTGGSEAFF; DNA: TGTGGGACAGGGGGCTCTGAAGCTTTCTTT
V: TRBV7-3; D: NA; size: NA; J: TRBJ2-1; CDR3: CASSLRGNNEQFF; DNA: TGTGCCAGCAGCCTCAGAGGAAACAATGAGCAGTTCTTC
V: TRBV2; D: NA; size: NA; J: TRBJ2-7; CDR3: CASSGRGSYEQYF; DNA: TGTGCCAGCAGTGGGAGGGGTTCCTACGAGCAGTACTTC